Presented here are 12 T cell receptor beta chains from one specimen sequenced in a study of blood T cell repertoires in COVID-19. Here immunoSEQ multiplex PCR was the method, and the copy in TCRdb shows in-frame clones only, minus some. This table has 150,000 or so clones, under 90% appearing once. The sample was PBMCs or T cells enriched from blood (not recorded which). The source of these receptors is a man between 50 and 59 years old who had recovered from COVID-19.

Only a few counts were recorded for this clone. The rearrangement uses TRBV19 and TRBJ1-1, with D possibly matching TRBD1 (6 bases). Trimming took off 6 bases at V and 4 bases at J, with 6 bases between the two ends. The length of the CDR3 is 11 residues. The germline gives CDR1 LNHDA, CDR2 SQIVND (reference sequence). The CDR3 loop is CASRDSTEAFF. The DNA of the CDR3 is TGTGCCAGTAGGGACAGCACTGAAGCTTTCTTT.

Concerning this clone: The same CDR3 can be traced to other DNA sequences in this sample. CDR3 region: CASSQGTSTDTQYF. The CDR3 region has the DNA TGTGCCAGCAGCCAAGGGACTAGCACAGATACGCAGTATTTT. J is TRBJ2-3 and V is TRBV4-2; TRBD2 is a possible D gene (5 bases). The CDR3 loop spans 14 amino acids. The V gene's germline CDR1 is LGHNA and CDR2 YNFKEQ. V lost 1 base to trimming and J lost 0 bases, with 5 bases between them.

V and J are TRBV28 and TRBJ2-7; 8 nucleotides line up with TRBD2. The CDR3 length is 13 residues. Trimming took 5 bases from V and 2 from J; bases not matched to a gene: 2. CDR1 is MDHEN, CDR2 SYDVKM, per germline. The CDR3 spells CASSGLATYEQYF. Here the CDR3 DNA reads TGTGCCAGCAGTGGACTAGCTACCTACGAGCAGTACTTC.

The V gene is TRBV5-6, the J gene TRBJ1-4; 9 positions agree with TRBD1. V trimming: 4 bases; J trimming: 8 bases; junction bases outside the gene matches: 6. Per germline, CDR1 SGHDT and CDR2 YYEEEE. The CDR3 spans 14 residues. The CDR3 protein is CASSLQGAPEKLFF. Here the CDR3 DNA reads TGTGCCAGCAGCCTACAGGGGGCGCCCGAAAAACTGTTTTTT.

Here the CDR3 reads CAIRAGVNTEAFF. The CDR3, as DNA: TGTGCCATCAGGGCAGGGGTGAACACTGAAGCTTTCTTT. The chain carries TRBV10-3 and TRBJ1-1; D may be TRBD1 (6 bases). The CDR3 sequence is 13 residues long. Trimming shortened V by 6 bases and J by 0 bases, and 8 bases separated the two germline ends. From germline, CDR1 is ENHRY and CDR2 SYGVKD.

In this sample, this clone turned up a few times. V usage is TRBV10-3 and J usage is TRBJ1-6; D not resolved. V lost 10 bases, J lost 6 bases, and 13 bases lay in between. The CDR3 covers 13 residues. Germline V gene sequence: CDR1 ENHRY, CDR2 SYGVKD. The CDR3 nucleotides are TGTGCCAGGCAGAAAGAGCGTAATTCACCCCTCCACTTT. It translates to CARQKERNSPLHF.

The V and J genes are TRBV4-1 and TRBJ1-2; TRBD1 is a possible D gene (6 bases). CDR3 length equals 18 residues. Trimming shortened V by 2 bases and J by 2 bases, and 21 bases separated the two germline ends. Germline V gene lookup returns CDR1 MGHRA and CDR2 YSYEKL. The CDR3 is CASSQRGTEVLGNYGYTF. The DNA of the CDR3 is TGCGCCAGCAGCCAAAGGGGGACGGAGGTTTTAGGGAACTATGGCTACACCTTC.

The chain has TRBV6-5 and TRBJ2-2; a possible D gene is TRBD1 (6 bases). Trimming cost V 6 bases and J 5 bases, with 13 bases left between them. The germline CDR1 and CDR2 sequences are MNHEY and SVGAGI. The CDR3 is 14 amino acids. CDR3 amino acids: CASRVDRRTGELFF. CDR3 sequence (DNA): TGTGCCAGCAGAGTAGACAGGCGGACCGGGGAGCTGTTTTTT.

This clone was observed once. CDR3 loop: CASSLEWGHTEAFF. CDR3 DNA sequence: TGTGCCAGCAGCTTAGAGTGGGGGCACACTGAAGCTTTCTTT. The V call is TRBV11-2, the J call TRBJ1-1, with D perhaps matching TRBD1 (6 bases). The germline V and J ends were trimmed by 0 bases and 3 bases, with 8 bases remaining between them. This CDR3 is built from 14 residues. Germline V CDR1 and CDR2: SGHAT, FQNNGV.

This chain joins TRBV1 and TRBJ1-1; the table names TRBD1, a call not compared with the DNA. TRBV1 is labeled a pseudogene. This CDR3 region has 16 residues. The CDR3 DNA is TGCACCAGCAGCCCCCAGACAGCGCCCTGGAACACTGAAGCTTTCTTT. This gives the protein CTSSPQTAPWNTEAFF.

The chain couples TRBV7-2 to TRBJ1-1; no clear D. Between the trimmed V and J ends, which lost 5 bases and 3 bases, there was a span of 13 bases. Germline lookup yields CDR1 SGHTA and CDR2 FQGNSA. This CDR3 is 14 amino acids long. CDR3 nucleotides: TGTGCCAGCAGCCATCCTCCAGGATACACTGAAGCTTTCTTT. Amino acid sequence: CASSHPPGYTEAFF.

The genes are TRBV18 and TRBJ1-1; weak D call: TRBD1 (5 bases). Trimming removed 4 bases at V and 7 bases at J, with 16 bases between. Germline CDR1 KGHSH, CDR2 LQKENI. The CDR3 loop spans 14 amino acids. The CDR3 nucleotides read TGTGCCAGCTCACGGGACCCCCCCGGGGGTGAAGCTTTCTTT. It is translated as CASSRDPPGGEAFF.